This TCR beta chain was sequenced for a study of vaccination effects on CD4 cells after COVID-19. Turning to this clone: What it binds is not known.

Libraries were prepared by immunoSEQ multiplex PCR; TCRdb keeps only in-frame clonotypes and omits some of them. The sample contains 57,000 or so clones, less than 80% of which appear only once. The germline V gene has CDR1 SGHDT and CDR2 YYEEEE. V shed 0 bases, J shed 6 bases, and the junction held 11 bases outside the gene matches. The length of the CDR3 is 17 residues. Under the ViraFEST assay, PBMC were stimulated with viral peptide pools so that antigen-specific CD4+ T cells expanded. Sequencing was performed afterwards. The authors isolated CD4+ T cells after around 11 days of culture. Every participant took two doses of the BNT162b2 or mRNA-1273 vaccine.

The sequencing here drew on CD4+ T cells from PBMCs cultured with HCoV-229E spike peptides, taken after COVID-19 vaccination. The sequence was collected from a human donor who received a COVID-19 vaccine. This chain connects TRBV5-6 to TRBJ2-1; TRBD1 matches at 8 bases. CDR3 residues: CASSLGGTGTLVNEQFF. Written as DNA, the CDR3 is TGTGCCAGCAGCTTGGGGGGGACAGGTACCTTGGTCAATGAGCAGTTCTTC.